What follows is one TCR beta chain and its context. The data were obtained in a study of blood T cell repertoires in COVID-19. Original analysis: The authors estimated nucleated cell counts from reference gene primer amplification. The repertoire was sequenced with immunoSEQ multiplex PCR; TCRdb's copy has only in-frame clones and lacks some. The V and J calls and clone size come from that table; D and trimming were worked out from the DNA. There are 350,000 to 450,000 clones in the sample; 80% to 90% occur only once, and roughly 2.1% lies in the top ten. This CDR3 has 15 residues. With 2 bases clipped from V and 6 bases from J, the junction kept 9 bases outside the gene matches. CDR1 is SGHDT and CDR2 is YYEEEE in the germline V gene.

The sequence came from a woman aged 60-75 years with COVID-19, enrolled during active disease. This chain uses TRBV5-6 with TRBJ1-2, with 8 bases that match TRBD1. Sequencing used peripheral blood. The CDR3 coding sequence is TGTGCCAGCAGCTTTTGGGACAGGTTACAGAATGGCTACACCTTC. Encoded protein: CASSFWDRLQNGYTF.